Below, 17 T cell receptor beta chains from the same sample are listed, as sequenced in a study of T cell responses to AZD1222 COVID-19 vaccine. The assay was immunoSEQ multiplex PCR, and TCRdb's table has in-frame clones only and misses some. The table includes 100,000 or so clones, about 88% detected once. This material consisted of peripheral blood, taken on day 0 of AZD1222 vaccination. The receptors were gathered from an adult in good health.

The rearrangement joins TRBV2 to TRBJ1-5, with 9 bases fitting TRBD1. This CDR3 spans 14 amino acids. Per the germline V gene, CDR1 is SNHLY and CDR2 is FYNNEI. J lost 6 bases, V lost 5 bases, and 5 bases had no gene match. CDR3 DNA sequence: TGTGCCAGCAGTCCCACAGGGGGCGGTCAGCCCCAGCATTTT. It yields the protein CASSPTGGGQPQHF.

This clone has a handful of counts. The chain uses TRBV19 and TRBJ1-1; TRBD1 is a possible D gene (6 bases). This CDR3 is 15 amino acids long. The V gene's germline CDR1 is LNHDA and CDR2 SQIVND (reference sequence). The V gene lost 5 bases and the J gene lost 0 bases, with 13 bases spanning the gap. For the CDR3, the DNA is TGTGCCAGTAGTGTCTCAGGGACAATGAACACTGAAGCTTTCTTT. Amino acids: CASSVSGTMNTEAFF.

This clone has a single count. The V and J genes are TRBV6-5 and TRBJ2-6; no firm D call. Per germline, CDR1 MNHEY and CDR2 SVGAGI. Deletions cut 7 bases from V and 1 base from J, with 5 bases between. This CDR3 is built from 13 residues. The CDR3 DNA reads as TGTGCCAGCAAGGGTTCTGGGGCCAACGTCCTGACTTTC. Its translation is CASKGSGANVLTF.

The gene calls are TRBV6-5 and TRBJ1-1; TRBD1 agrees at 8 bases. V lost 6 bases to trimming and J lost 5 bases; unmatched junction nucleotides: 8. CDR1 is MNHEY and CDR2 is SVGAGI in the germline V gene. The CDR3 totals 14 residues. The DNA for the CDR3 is TGTGCCAGCAGGCCTACAGGGGGGGGGACTGAAGCTTTCTTT. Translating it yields CASRPTGGGTEAFF.

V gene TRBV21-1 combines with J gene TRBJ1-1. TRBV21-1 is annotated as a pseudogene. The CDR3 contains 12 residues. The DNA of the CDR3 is TGTGCCAGCAGCAAAGGTTTGACTGAAGCTTTCTTT. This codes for CASSKGLTEAFF.

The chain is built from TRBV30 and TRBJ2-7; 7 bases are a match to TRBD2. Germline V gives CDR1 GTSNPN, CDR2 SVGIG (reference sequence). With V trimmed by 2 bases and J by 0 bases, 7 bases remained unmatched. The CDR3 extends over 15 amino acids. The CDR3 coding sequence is TGTGCCTGGAGTCGGGCGGGAGATCGCTCCTACGAGCAGTACTTC. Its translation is CAWSRAGDRSYEQYF.

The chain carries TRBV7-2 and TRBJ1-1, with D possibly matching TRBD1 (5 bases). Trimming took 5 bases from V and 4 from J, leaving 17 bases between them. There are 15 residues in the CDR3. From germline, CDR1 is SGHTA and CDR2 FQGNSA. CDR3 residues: CASSLGQGGGTEAFF. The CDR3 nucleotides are TGTGCCAGCAGCCTGGGGCAGGGTGGGGGCACTGAAGCTTTCTTT.

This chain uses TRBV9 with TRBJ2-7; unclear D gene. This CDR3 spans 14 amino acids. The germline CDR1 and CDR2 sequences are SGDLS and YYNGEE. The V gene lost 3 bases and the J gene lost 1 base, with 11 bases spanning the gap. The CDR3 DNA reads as TGTGCCAGCAGCGGAGGTGTGACATCCTACGAGCAGTACTTC. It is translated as CASSGGVTSYEQYF.

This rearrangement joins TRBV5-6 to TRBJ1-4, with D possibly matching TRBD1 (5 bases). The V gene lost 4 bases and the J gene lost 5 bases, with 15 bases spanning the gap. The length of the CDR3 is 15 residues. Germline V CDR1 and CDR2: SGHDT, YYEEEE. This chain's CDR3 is CASSPQGGRNEKLFF. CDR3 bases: TGTGCCAGCAGCCCCCAGGGAGGAAGAAATGAAAAACTGTTTTTT.

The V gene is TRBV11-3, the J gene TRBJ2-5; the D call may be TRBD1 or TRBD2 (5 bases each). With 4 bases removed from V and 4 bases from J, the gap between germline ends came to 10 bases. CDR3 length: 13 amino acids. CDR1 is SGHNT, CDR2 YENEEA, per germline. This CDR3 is CASSWGAGETQYF. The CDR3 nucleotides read TGTGCCAGCAGCTGGGGCGCGGGAGAGACCCAGTACTTC.

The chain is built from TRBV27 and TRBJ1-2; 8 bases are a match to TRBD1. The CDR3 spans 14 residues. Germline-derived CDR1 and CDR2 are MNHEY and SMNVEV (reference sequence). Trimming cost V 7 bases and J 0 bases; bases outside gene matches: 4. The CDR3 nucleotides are TGTGCCAGCACCTCGGACAGGGCTAACTATGGCTACACCTTC. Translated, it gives CASTSDRANYGYTF.

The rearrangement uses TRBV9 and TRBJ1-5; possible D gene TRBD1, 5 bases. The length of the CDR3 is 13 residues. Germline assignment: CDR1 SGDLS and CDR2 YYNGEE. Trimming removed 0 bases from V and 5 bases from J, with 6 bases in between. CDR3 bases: TGTGCCAGCAGCGTAGGACAGCATCAGCCCCAGCATTTT. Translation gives CASSVGQHQPQHF.

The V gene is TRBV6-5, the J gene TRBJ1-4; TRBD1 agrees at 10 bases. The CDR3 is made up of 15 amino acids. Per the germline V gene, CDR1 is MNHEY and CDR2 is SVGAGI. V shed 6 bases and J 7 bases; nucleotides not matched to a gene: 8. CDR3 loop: CASSPTGGAGEKLFF. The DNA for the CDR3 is TGTGCCAGCAGCCCGACAGGGGGCGCGGGTGAAAAACTGTTTTTT.

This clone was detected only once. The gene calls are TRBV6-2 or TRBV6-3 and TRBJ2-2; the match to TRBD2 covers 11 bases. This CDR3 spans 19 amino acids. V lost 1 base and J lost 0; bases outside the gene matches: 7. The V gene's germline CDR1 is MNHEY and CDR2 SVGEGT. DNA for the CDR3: TGTGCCAGCAGTTACTTTTCGGGACTAGCGGCCACGAACACCGGGGAGCTGTTTTTT. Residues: CASSYFSGLAATNTGELFF.

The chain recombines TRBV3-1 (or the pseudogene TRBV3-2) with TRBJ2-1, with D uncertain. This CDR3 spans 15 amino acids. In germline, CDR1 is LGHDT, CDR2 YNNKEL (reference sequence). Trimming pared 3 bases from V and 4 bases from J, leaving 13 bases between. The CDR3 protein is CASSHRPEIYNEQFF. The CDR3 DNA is TGTGCCAGCAGCCATCGGCCCGAGATTTACAATGAGCAGTTCTTC.

CDR3 in DNA: TGTGCCAGCAGCCAAGATATGGCAGCTCGTCACTCTGGAAACACCATATATTTT. Its protein is CASSQDMAARHSGNTIYF. The chain combines TRBV14 with TRBJ1-3; D not certain. This CDR3 contains 18 residues. Germline CDR1 and CDR2: SGHDN and FVKESK. Trimming left V 0 bases short and J 0 bases short, with 15 bases between. The full variable domain, its missing parts supplied by reference TRBV14 and TRBJ1-3, is EAGVTQFPSHSVIEKGQTVTLRCDPISGHDNLYWYRRVMGKEIKFLLHFVKESKQDESGMPNNRFLAERTGGTYSTLKVQPAELEDSGVYFCASSQDMAARHSGNTIYFGEGSWLTVV.

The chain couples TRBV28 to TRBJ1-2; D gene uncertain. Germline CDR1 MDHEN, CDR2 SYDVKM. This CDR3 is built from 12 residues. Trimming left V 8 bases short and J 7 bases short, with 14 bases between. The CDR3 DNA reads TGTGCCAGCGGCGGGTTTGAGTCTGGCTACACCTTC. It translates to CASGGFESGYTF.